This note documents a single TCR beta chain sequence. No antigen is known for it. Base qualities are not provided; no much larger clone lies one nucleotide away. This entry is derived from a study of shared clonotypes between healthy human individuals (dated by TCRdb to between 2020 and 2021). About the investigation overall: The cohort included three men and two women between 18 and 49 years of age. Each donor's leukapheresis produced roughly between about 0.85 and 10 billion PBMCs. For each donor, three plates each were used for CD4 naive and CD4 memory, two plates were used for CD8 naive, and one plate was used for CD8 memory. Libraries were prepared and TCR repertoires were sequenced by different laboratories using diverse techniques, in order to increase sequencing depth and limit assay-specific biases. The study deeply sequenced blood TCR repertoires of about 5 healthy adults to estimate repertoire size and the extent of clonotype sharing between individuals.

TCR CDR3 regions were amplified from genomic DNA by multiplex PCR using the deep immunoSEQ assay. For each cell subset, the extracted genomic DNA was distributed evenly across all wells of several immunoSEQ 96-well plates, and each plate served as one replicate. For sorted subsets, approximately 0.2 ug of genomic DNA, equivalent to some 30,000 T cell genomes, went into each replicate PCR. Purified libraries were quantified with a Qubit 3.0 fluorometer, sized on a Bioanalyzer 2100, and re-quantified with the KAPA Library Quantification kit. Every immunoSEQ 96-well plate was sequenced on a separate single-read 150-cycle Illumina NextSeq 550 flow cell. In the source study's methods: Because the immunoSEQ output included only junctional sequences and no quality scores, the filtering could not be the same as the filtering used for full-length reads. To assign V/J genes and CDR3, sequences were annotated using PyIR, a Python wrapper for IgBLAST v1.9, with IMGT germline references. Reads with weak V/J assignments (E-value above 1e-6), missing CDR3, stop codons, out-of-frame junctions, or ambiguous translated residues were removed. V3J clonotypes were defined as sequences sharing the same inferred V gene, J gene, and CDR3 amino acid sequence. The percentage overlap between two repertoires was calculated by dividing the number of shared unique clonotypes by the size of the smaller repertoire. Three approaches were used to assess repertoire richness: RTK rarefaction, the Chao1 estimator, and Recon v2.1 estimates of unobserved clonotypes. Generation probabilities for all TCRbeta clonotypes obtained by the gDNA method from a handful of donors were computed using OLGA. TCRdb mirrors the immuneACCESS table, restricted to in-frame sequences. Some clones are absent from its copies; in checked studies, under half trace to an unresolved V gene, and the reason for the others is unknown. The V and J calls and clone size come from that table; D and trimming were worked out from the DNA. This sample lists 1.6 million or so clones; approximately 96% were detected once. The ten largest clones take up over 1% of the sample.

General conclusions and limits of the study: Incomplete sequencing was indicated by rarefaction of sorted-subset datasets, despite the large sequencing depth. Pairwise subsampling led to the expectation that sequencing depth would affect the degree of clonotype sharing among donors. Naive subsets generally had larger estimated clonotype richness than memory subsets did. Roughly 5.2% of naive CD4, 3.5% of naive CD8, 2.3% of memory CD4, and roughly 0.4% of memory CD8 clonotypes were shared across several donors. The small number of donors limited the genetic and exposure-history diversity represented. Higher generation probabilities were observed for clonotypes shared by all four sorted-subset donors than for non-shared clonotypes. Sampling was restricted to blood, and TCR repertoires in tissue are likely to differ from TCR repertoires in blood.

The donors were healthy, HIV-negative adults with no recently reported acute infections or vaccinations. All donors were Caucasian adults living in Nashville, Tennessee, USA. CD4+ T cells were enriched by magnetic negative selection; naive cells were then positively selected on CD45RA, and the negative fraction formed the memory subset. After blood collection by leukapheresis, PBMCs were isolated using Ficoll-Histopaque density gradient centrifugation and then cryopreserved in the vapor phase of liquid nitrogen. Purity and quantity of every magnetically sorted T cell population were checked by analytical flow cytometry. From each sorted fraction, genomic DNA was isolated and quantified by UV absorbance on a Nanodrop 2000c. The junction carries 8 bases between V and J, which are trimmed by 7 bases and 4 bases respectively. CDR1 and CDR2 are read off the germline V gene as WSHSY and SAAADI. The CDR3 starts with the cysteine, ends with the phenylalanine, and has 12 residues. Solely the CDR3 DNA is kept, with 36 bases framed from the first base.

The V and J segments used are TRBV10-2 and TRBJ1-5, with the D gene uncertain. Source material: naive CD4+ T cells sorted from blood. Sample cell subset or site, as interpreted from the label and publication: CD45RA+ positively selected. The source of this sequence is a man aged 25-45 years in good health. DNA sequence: TGCGCCAGCACTGCCTCAAATCAGCCCCAGCATTTT. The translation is CASTASNQPQHF.